Shown below are 6 T cell receptor beta chains from a single sample sequenced in a study of T cell responses to AZD1222 COVID-19 vaccine listed by TCRdb under 2021. The library was produced with the immunoSEQ multiplex PCR assay. This is the immuneACCESS table as TCRdb keeps it, with only in-frame sequences that have V and J called. A part of the clones is gone; compared with another copy, unresolved V genes explain less than half, and the rest is unexplained. In this sample the table shows tens of thousands of clones, approximately 91% of which occur a single time. Around 5.8% of the sample lies in the top ten. According to the study, the label for this sample's time point signals: baseline before first vaccination. The input for sequencing was peripheral blood, taken on day 0 of AZD1222 vaccination. The source of these receptors is an adult in good health.

The rearrangement joins TRBV4-1 to TRBJ2-7; 7 bases are a match to TRBD2. Per germline, CDR1 MGHRA and CDR2 YSYEKL. This CDR3 comprises 15 residues. The V and J ends lost 3 bases and 5 bases, in that order; junction bases with no gene match: 10. In DNA, the CDR3 is TGCGCCAGCAGCCAGCAGGGAGGGAGGCTCAACGAGCAGTACTTC. Amino acids: CASSQQGGRLNEQYF.

The chain combines TRBV28 with TRBJ1-5; D might be TRBD1 (5 bases). Germline V gene lookup returns CDR1 MDHEN and CDR2 SYDVKM. The CDR3 is 16 residues long. V lost 5 bases and J 4 bases, leaving 18 bases between the germline ends. The CDR3 loop is CASSRYGTVLNQPQHF. CDR3 DNA sequence: TGTGCCAGCAGTAGATACGGGACGGTCTTAAATCAGCCCCAGCATTTT. Combining the CDR3 with reference TRBV28 and TRBJ1-5 gives the whole variable domain DVKVTQSSRYLVKRTGEKVFLECVQDMDHENMFWYRQDPGLGLRLIYFSYDVKMKEKGDIPEGYSVSREKKERFSLILESASTNQTSMYLCASSRYGTVLNQPQHFGDGTRLSIL.

This clone was observed a single time. J is TRBJ2-7 and V is TRBV12-3 or TRBV12-4, with 8 positions matching TRBD1. V lost 5 bases and J lost 2; bases outside the gene matches: 2. The CDR3 consists of 13 residues. The CDR3 region is CASSPDRAYEQYF. In DNA form, the CDR3 reads TGTGCCAGCAGTCCGGACAGGGCCTACGAGCAGTACTTC.

This clone was seen only once. This sequence joins TRBV5-6 and TRBJ1-2; D is undetermined. CDR1 and CDR2 from the germline V gene are SGHDT and YYEEEE. V lost 0 bases to trimming and J lost 6 bases, with 15 bases between them. The CDR3 has 15 residues. Here the CDR3 DNA reads TGTGCCAGCAGCTTGGGAGCGGGCAGGCCGCATGGCTACACCTTC. Translation gives CASSLGAGRPHGYTF.

The rearrangement uses TRBV19 and TRBJ1-1, with D possibly being TRBD1 (6 bases). Trimming removed 7 bases from V and 8 bases from J, with 20 bases in between. The germline V gene encodes CDR1 LNHDA and CDR2 SQIVND (reference sequence). The CDR3 has 14 amino acids. This CDR3 reads CASKGLEITGEAFF. CDR3 sequence (DNA): TGTGCCAGTAAAGGTCTAGAGATAACAGGGGAAGCTTTCTTT.

The count of this clone is one. The V call is TRBV3-1 (or the pseudogene TRBV3-2), the J call TRBJ2-3; 7 nucleotides match TRBD2. CDR3 size: 15 residues. Trimming took 4 bases from V and 1 from J; bases not matched to a gene: 5. Germline V gene data show CDR1 as LGHDT and CDR2 as YNNKEL (reference sequence). The CDR3 sequence: CASSPTSIGTDTQYF. The CDR3 DNA follows: TGTGCCAGCAGCCCGACTAGCATCGGCACAGATACGCAGTATTTT.